The TCR beta chain under discussion was sequenced for a study of cytomegalovirus exposure and HLA in healthy donors. Primers included in the PCR were 60 Vbeta and 13 Jbeta primers. The table came from immunoSEQ multiplex PCR; TCRdb's copy has only in-frame clones and leaves some out. The sample contains 140,000 to 150,000 clones, 77% of which appear only once. Study observations and caveats: TCR beta sequences reportedly predicted most subjects' HLA-A and HLA-B alleles accurately. Investigators reported 150 to 200 TCR beta chains as tied to cytomegalovirus. By a later analysis, the bulk of CMV-associated TCR beta chains appeared HLA-restricted. The number of N-insertions in an Asian-associated ancestry cluster was reportedly below the 666-donor mean in a later analysis.

To note about this clone: What it binds is unknown.

The specimen sequenced was PBMCs. The sequence came from a male donor in good health and CMV-seronegative.

The DNA of the CDR3 is TGTGCCAGCAGCCGGGACAGGGGAGCTAACTATGGCTACACCTTC. Amino acid sequence: CASSRDRGANYGYTF. V gene TRBV6-1 combines with J gene TRBJ1-2; TRBD1 matches at 10 bases. The CDR3 length is 15 residues. V lost 6 bases, J lost 0 bases, and 4 bases stayed unmatched. Looked up from germline, CDR1 is MNHNS and CDR2 is SASEGT.